Below, 3 T cell receptor beta chains from the same sample are listed, as sequenced in a study of blood T cell repertoires in COVID-19 (dated by TCRdb to the early 2020s). Library preparation used the immunoSEQ multiplex PCR assay. The immuneACCESS repertoire file appears here via TCRdb, limited to in-frame rearrangements. These files lack a portion of the clones; in checked studies, under half of the deficit traces to unresolved V genes, and the cause of the others is not known. The sample table contains approximately 110,000 clones; only one count was recorded for more than 80% of them. The ten most abundant clones make up roughly 5% of the sample. The sequencing sample was made of peripheral blood. These receptors all stem from a woman in her fifties or sixties with COVID-19, enrolled during active disease.

The chain combines TRBV13 with TRBJ1-6; D ambiguous. Trimming removed 4 bases at V and 7 bases at J, with 14 bases between. The CDR3 totals 15 residues. Per the germline V gene, CDR1 is PRHDT and CDR2 is FYEKMQ (reference sequence). CDR3 DNA sequence: TGTGCCAGCAGCTATTCAACAAATAACAATTCACCCCTCCACTTT. Translation gives CASSYSTNNNSPLHF.

This rearrangement joins TRBV5-1 to TRBJ2-1, with TRBD2 identical over 8 bases. Germline V gene sequence: CDR1 SGHRS, CDR2 YFSETQ. CDR3 length equals 16 residues. The trim removed 4 bases at V and 5 bases at J, leaving 11 bases unmatched. The CDR3 sequence is CASSPIPAGGHNEQFF. The CDR3 nucleotides are TGCGCCAGCAGCCCTATCCCGGCGGGGGGACACAATGAGCAGTTCTTC.

This chain connects TRBV6-2 or TRBV6-3 to TRBJ1-2; 11 nucleotides agree with TRBD1. CDR3 length: 15 amino acids. The ends lost 6 bases at V and 7 bases at J; junction bases unmatched: 10. Germline loops: CDR1 MNHEY, CDR2 SVGEGT. CDR3 nucleotide sequence: TGTGCCAGCAGCCACGGACAGGGGGCGCTCTCTGGCTACACCTTC. The encoded protein is CASSHGQGALSGYTF.